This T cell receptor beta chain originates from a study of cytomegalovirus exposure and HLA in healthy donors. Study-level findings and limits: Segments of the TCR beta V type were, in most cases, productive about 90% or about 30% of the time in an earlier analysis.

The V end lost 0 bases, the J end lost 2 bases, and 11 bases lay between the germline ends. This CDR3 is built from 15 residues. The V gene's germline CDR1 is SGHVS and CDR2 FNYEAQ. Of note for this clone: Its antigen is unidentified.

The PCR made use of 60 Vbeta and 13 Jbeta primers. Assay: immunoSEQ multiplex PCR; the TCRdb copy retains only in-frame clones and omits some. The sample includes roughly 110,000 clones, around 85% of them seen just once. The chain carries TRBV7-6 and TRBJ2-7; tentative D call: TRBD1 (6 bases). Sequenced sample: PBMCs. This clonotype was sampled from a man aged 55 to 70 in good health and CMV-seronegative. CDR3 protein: CASSLAPGQTYEQYV. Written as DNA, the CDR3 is TGTGCCAGCAGCTTAGCGCCGGGACAAACCTACGAGCAGTACGTC.